Below, 31 T cell receptor beta chains from the same sample are listed, as sequenced in a study of T cells in Graves' hyperthyroidism and ophthalmopathy. Amplification of TCR beta CDR3 regions used RNA as the template. The TCR CDR3 was amplified in a first-round RT-PCR using the HTBI primer set. MiXCR, run by TCRdb on the multiplex PCR reads, gives a single entry per CDR3 protein. The sample holds some 300,000 distinct CDR3 sequences, 13% seen once. Sequenced input: blood. The receptor set was obtained from a woman aged 25 to 39 with Graves' hyperthyroidism that later progressed to Graves' ophthalmopathy.

The chain is built from TRBV20-1 and TRBJ2-2; a possible D gene is TRBD2 (5 bases). The CDR3 has 17 residues. Germline CDR1 and CDR2: DFQATT and SNEGSKA (reference sequence). Trimming cost V 5 bases and J 0 bases, with 19 bases left between them. The CDR3 DNA reads as TGCAGTGCTTGTGGTAGCGTTTCGTCAACGAACACCGGGGAGCTGTTTTTT. It codes for CSACGSVSSTNTGELFF.

This sequence joins TRBV5-1 and TRBJ2-5; D might be TRBD1 (6 bases). The CDR3 consists of 15 residues. From germline, CDR1 is SGHRS and CDR2 YFSETQ. Trimming took off 0 bases at V and 5 bases at J, with 14 bases between the two ends. CDR3 sequence reads: CASSLVPGVDETQYF. Written as DNA, the CDR3 is TGCGCCAGCAGCTTGGTTCCAGGGGTTGACGAGACCCAGTACTTC.

The chain has TRBV4-1 and TRBJ1-1, with a tentative D call TRBD1 (5 bases). This CDR3 is 15 amino acids long. Trimming pared 4 bases from V and 4 bases from J, leaving 16 bases between. Germline V lookup: CDR1 MGHRA, CDR2 YSYEKL. CDR3 in DNA: TGCGCCAGCAGCCCTTGGGGGGTGGGGGGCACTGAAGCTTTCTTT. It specifies CASSPWGVGGTEAFF.

There are a few counts of this clonotype. The gene calls are TRBV24-1 and TRBJ2-5, with a possible D match to TRBD1 (6 bases). Germline CDR1 reads KGHDR; CDR2 reads SFDVKD. This CDR3 spans 14 amino acids. Deletions cut 4 bases from V and 4 bases from J, with 12 bases between. CDR3 amino acids: CATSETGSRETQYF. For the CDR3, the DNA is TGTGCCACCAGTGAAACAGGGTCTAGAGAGACCCAGTACTTC.

This clonotype was seen repeatedly, ten times or more. This chain links TRBV20-1 with TRBJ1-2, with a possible D match to TRBD1 (5 bases). The CDR3 is made up of 15 amino acids. Deletions cut 3 bases from V and 2 bases from J, with 16 bases between. Germline V gene data show CDR1 as DFQATT and CDR2 as SNEGSKA (reference sequence). The CDR3 DNA sequence: TGCAGTGCTAGCGACTCGGGGCCCGCGAACTATGGCTACACCTTC. It yields the protein CSASDSGPANYGYTF.

There are many counts of this clonotype. The chain uses TRBV11-2 and TRBJ2-7; 8 positions match TRBD1. This CDR3 contains 16 residues. With V trimmed by 5 bases and J by 0 bases, 9 bases remained unmatched. Germline lookup yields CDR1 SGHAT and CDR2 FQNNGV. CDR3 nucleotides: TGTGCCAGCAGCCCATCCCCCGGGACAGGCTCCTACGAGCAGTACTTC. Amino acid sequence: CASSPSPGTGSYEQYF. Combining the CDR3 with reference TRBV11-2 and TRBJ2-7 gives the whole variable domain EAGVAQSPRYKIIEKRQSVAFWCNPISGHATLYWYQQILGQGPKLLIQFQNNGVVDDSQLPKDRFSAERLKGVDSTLKIQPAKLEDSAVYLCASSPSPGTGSYEQYFGPGTRLTVT.

This clonotype has a count of ten or more. V usage is TRBV2 and J usage is TRBJ1-1, with D tentatively TRBD1 (5 bases). This CDR3 is 16 amino acids long. V gave up 1 base and J gave up 3 bases, with 15 bases separating them. The germline CDR1 and CDR2 sequences are SNHLY and FYNNEI. CDR3 sequence (DNA): TGTGCCAGCAGTGAAGTGTGGGACGGGGCAGACACTGAAGCTTTCTTT. It specifies CASSEVWDGADTEAFF.

This clonotype was seen many times. Written as DNA, the CDR3 is TGTGCCAGCAGCTGGGACAGGAACGAGCAGTACTTC. It yields the protein CASSWDRNEQYF. The chain combines TRBV3-1 with TRBJ2-7, with 8 bases lining up with TRBD1. Germline loops: CDR1 LGHDT, CDR2 YNNKEL (reference sequence). The length of the CDR3 is 12 residues. J gave up 5 bases and V 5 bases, and 2 bases lay outside the gene matches.

The sample holds many counts of this clonotype. The V gene is TRBV6-2 or TRBV6-3, the J gene TRBJ2-1, with 7 bases matching TRBD2. This CDR3 has 15 residues. The germline CDR1 and CDR2 sequences are MNHEY and SVGEGT. The junction had 1 base not matched to a gene; V was cut back by 1 base and J by 1 base. The CDR3 DNA is TGTGCCAGCAGTTACTTTAGCGGGTCCTACAATGAGCAGTTCTTC. Translating it yields CASSYFSGSYNEQFF.

The chain joins TRBV24-1 to TRBJ2-7; TRBD2 aligns across 8 bases. This CDR3 has 16 residues. The V segment lost 0 bases and the J segment 2 bases; nucleotides outside the gene matches: 5. Germline assignment: CDR1 KGHDR and CDR2 SFDVKD. CDR3 DNA sequence: TGTGCCACCAGTGATTTGTCCGATAGCGGGACCTACGAGCAGTACTTC. Residues: CATSDLSDSGTYEQYF.

Ten or more counts support this clonotype. The gene calls are TRBV6-1 and TRBJ1-4; TRBD1 aligns across 10 bases. The CDR3 consists of 12 residues. Germline lookup yields CDR1 MNHNS and CDR2 SASEGT. Losses at the gene ends were 8 bases for V and 8 bases for J; bases not matched to a gene: 2. The CDR3 DNA is TGTGCCAGCGACAGGGGGCCCGAAAAACTGTTTTTT. It specifies CASDRGPEKLFF.

With regard to this clonotype: A much larger clonotype is one base distant, so this may be a read error. The gene calls are TRBV2 and TRBJ2-7; D is unresolved. CDR1 and CDR2 from the germline V gene are SNHLY and FYNNEI. This CDR3 has 11 residues. The CDR3 DNA sequence: TGTGCCAGCAGTCCGGCCAACGAGCAGCACTTC. Translation gives CASSPANEQHF.

This clonotype has ten or more counts. The V call is TRBV28, the J call TRBJ1-1, with D uncertain. The CDR3 length is 16 residues. V was clipped by 5 bases and J by 1 base, with 17 bases between them. From germline, CDR1 is MDHEN and CDR2 SYDVKM. The CDR3 protein is CASSPTAAGENTEAFF. The CDR3 nucleotides are TGTGCCAGCAGTCCAACGGCGGCAGGAGAGAACACTGAAGCTTTCTTT.

This clonotype appeared many times. The CDR3 is CASSLGRNYGYTF. Here the CDR3 DNA reads TGTGCCAGCAGTTTAGGTAGAAACTATGGCTACACCTTC. This chain connects TRBV28 to TRBJ1-2; unclear D gene. This CDR3 is built from 13 residues. The V and J ends lost 2 bases and 2 bases respectively, with 6 bases between them. The V gene's germline CDR1 is MDHEN and CDR2 SYDVKM.

This clonotype was seen repeatedly, ten times or more. The chain carries TRBV28 and TRBJ1-5; 9 positions agree with TRBD1. Germline assignment: CDR1 MDHEN and CDR2 SYDVKM. This CDR3 is built from 14 residues. Trimming took 4 bases from V and 7 from J; bases not matched to a gene: 5. CDR3 protein: CASSSGDRVQPQHF. The DNA for the CDR3 is TGTGCCAGCAGTTCAGGGGACAGGGTCCAGCCCCAGCATTTT.

This clonotype was seen many times. CDR3 DNA: TGTGCCATCAGTCGGTCAGGCGAAACCGGGGAGCTGTTTTTT. Translation gives CAISRSGETGELFF. The chain uses TRBV10-3 and TRBJ2-2; D ambiguous. Germline values: CDR1 ENHRY, CDR2 SYGVKD. The CDR3 contains 14 residues. Deletions cut 5 bases from V and 5 bases from J, with 12 bases between.

This clonotype has ten or more counts. The gene calls are TRBV5-6 and TRBJ2-6, with D perhaps matching TRBD1 or TRBD2 (6 bases each). Germline values: CDR1 SGHDT, CDR2 YYEEEE. The V and J ends lost 0 bases and 2 bases respectively, with 12 bases between them. The CDR3 is made up of 17 amino acids. CDR3 region: CASSLAVGGTGANVLTF. The CDR3 nucleotides read TGTGCCAGCAGCTTGGCCGTCGGGGGCACTGGGGCCAACGTCCTGACTTTC.

There are many counts of this clonotype. The genes are TRBV6-2 or TRBV6-3 and TRBJ1-1, with D perhaps matching TRBD1 (6 bases). With 5 bases removed from V and 5 bases from J, the gap between germline ends came to 9 bases. Per germline, CDR1 MNHEY and CDR2 SVGEGT. The CDR3 contains 12 residues. CDR3 in DNA: TGTGCCAGCAGTCAGGGGAGAACTGAAGCTTTCTTT. It yields the protein CASSQGRTEAFF.

This clonotype was observed a few times. The V gene is TRBV6-4, the J gene TRBJ2-3; tentatively, D is TRBD2 (5 bases). CDR3 length: 15 residues. Trimming stripped 0 bases from V and 0 bases from J, with 7 bases between. Germline loops: CDR1 MRHNA, CDR2 SNTAGT. The CDR3 is CASSDSAGSTDTQYF. The CDR3, as DNA: TGTGCCAGCAGTGACTCGGCGGGCAGCACAGATACGCAGTATTTT.

This clonotype was seen repeatedly, ten times or more. The chain has TRBV11-2 and TRBJ2-1, with 8 bases fitting TRBD2. V shed 5 bases, J shed 1 base, and the junction held 4 bases outside the gene matches. This CDR3 contains 15 residues. CDR1 SGHAT and CDR2 FQNNGV come from the germline V gene. CDR3: CASSDGGRSYNEQFF. CDR3 coding DNA: TGTGCCAGCAGCGACGGCGGGAGGTCCTACAATGAGCAGTTCTTC.

This clonotype was seen many times. V gene TRBV27 combines with J gene TRBJ2-3; 7 nucleotides align to TRBD2. J gave up 4 bases and V 3 bases, and 7 bases lay outside the gene matches. CDR1 and CDR2 from the germline V gene are MNHEY and SMNVEV (reference sequence). The CDR3 is 15 amino acids. CDR3 protein: CASSLESGIADTQYF. CDR3 in DNA: TGTGCCAGCAGTTTGGAAAGCGGGATCGCAGATACGCAGTATTTT.

The table lists this clonotype with many counts. The chain recombines TRBV19 with TRBJ1-1; perhaps TRBD1 as D (5 bases). The germline CDR1 and CDR2 sequences are LNHDA and SQIVND (reference sequence). The V end was cut by 2 bases, the J end by 1 base, with 14 bases between. The CDR3 runs to 16 residues. The CDR3: CASSINPSRGNTEAFF. CDR3 DNA: TGTGCCAGTAGTATAAACCCCTCTAGGGGGAACACTGAAGCTTTCTTT. Full variable domain (rest looked up from reference TRBV19 and TRBJ1-1): DGGITQSPKYLFRKEGQNVTLSCEQNLNHDAMYWYRQDPGQGLRLIYYSQIVNDFQKGDIAEGYSVSREKKESFPLTVTSAQKNPTAFYLCASSINPSRGNTEAFFGQGTRLTVV.

This clonotype was recorded at least ten times. The V gene is TRBV7-9, the J gene TRBJ2-2, with TRBD2 matching 7 bases. Trimming cost V 8 bases and J 1 base; bases outside gene matches: 7. The germline V gene encodes CDR1 SEHNR and CDR2 FQNEAQ (reference sequence). The CDR3 contains 15 residues. The CDR3 protein is CASARGTMNTGELFF. CDR3 in DNA: TGTGCCAGCGCGAGAGGGACTATGAACACCGGGGAGCTGTTTTTT.

The chain couples TRBV28 to TRBJ2-7; D is possibly TRBD1 or TRBD2 (5 bases each). Per germline, CDR1 MDHEN and CDR2 SYDVKM. V lost 7 bases and J 0 bases, leaving 10 bases between the germline ends. The CDR3 is 13 residues long. For the CDR3, the DNA is TGTGCCAGCATACCAGGGAGCTCCTACGAGCAGTACTTC. This sequence encodes CASIPGSSYEQYF.

V usage is TRBV10-2 and J usage is TRBJ2-1; 8 bases match TRBD1. This CDR3 has 13 residues. The junction had 3 bases not matched to a gene; V was cut back by 7 bases and J by 4 bases. In germline, CDR1 is WSHSY, CDR2 SAAADI. The DNA of the CDR3 is TGCGCCAGCAAGGACAGGGTGTACAATGAGCAGTTCTTC. Its translation: CASKDRVYNEQFF.

This clonotype was observed a few times. V is TRBV9 and J is TRBJ1-6, with 7 bases matching TRBD1. Germline loops: CDR1 SGDLS, CDR2 YYNGEE. The CDR3 contains 13 residues. J gave up 8 bases and V 3 bases, and 2 bases lay outside the gene matches. The CDR3 here is CASSATGDSPLHF. CDR3 sequence (DNA): TGTGCCAGCAGCGCCACAGGGGATTCACCCCTCCACTTT.

This clonotype came up many times. The V and J genes are TRBV2 and TRBJ2-7; the match to TRBD1 covers 10 bases. V dropped 7 bases and J dropped 0; count of bases not matched to a gene: 6. This CDR3 region has 15 residues. CDR1 and CDR2 (germline): SNHLY, FYNNEI. Here the CDR3 DNA reads TGTGCCAGCAATCGGGACAGGGGAAGCTCCTACGAGCAGTACTTC. Amino acids: CASNRDRGSSYEQYF.

The sample holds a few counts of this clonotype. This chain connects TRBV10-3 to TRBJ2-7; D not resolved. CDR3 length equals 8 residues. Germline CDR1 and CDR2: ENHRY and SYGVKD. Trimming removed 8 bases at V and 4 bases at J, with 0 bases between. As DNA, the CDR3 is TGTGCCATCTACGAGCAGTACTTC. Protein product: CAIYEQYF.

This clonotype was seen at least ten times. The rearrangement joins TRBV27 to TRBJ2-3, with 8 bases that match TRBD2. The V gene's germline CDR1 is MNHEY and CDR2 SMNVEV (reference sequence). After removal of 4 bases from V and 2 bases from J, the junction contained 8 bases not matched to a gene. The CDR3 is 16 amino acids. CDR3 nucleotide sequence: TGTGCCAGCAGTTCTTGGGTAGCGGGGTACACAGATACGCAGTATTTT. Translation: CASSSWVAGYTDTQYF.

This clonotype has only one observation. The genes are TRBV19 and TRBJ2-5, with TRBD2 as a possible D gene (6 bases). Germline-derived CDR1 and CDR2 are LNHDA and SQIVND (reference sequence). The CDR3 is 16 amino acids. Trimming pared 1 base from V and 5 bases from J, leaving 17 bases between. The chain's CDR3 is CASSIVLWRANETQYF. The CDR3, as DNA: TGTGCCAGTAGTATAGTCCTATGGAGGGCTAATGAGACCCAGTACTTC. Complete variable domain (other parts from reference TRBV19 and TRBJ2-5): DGGITQSPKYLFRKEGQNVTLSCEQNLNHDAMYWYRQDPGQGLRLIYYSQIVNDFQKGDIAEGYSVSREKKESFPLTVTSAQKNPTAFYLCASSIVLWRANETQYFGPGTRLLVL.

In its sample, this clonotype was seen a few times. CDR3 in DNA: TGTGCCAGCAGTTACGATCTAGGGCCTCACTACAATGAGCAGTTCTTC. It is translated as CASSYDLGPHYNEQFF. The chain is built from TRBV6-5 and TRBJ2-1; D remains ambiguous. The CDR3 has 16 residues. Germline V lookup: CDR1 MNHEY, CDR2 SVGAGI. Trimming pared 2 bases from V and 3 bases from J, leaving 14 bases between.